The following is a T cell receptor beta chain sequence with its context. Its antigen is undetermined. The method was immunoSEQ multiplex PCR; TCRdb's version includes in-frame clones alone and lacks a portion of them. The sample contains tens of thousands of clones, more than 70% of which appear only once. This entry comes from a study of T cell clones after liver transplantation. About the research overall: At least one year of complete immunosuppression withdrawal without enzymes over twice normal defined tolerance.

General study findings and limits: Graft donor-reactive T cells may have migrated into the graft rather than being deleted.

The CDR3 consists of 15 residues. The V end lost 7 bases, the J end lost 6 bases, and 19 bases lay between the germline ends. The receptor was isolated from a human patient who received a liver transplant. The graft donor may account for some of the T cells. The rearrangement links TRBV5-3 to TRBJ2-2; D is possibly TRBD1 or TRBD2 (5 bases each). TRBV5-3 qualifies as an ORF whose function is uncertain. The sample in question was CD4+ T cells from blood, obtained 24 months after liver transplant. CDR3 sequence: CARSHPGPKPGELFF. The CDR3 DNA reads as TGTGCCAGATCTCACCCGGGGCCCAAACCCGGGGAGCTGTTTTTT.